The clone carrying this T cell receptor (beta chain) was detected ten times or more. It was RNA transcripts that yielded the amplified TCR beta CDR3 regions. With the HTBI primer set, the TCR CDR3 went through a first round of RT-PCR. Each CDR3 protein is one row after TCRdb ran MiXCR on the multiplex PCR reads. The data hold some 600,000 distinct CDR3 sequences, with 14% observed a single time. The CDR3 has 12 residues. Per germline, CDR1 SNHLY and CDR2 FYNNEI. V lost 4 bases and J lost 6, with 7 bases in between. This sample was taken from a study of T cells in Graves' hyperthyroidism and ophthalmopathy. Patients between 18 and 65 years old had hyperthyroidism, newly diagnosed and lasting under 2 months. Sampled blood dates from first hyperthyroidism diagnosis, and it precedes any ophthalmopathy symptoms.

The TCR was taken from a young woman with Graves' hyperthyroidism that later progressed to Graves' ophthalmopathy. The J gene is TRBJ2-1, the V gene TRBV2, with D uncertain. Material: blood. The chain's CDR3 is CASSGTSNEQFF. The DNA of the CDR3 is TGTGCCAGCAGTGGCACATCCAATGAGCAGTTCTTC.